Shown below are 13 T cell receptor beta chains from a single sample sequenced in a study of T cell repertoires in cytomegalovirus infection. One entry per CDR3 protein results from TCRdb running MiXCR on the reads. The table shows fewer than 250,000 distinct CDR3 sequences, with around 12% occurring only once. Input material: PBMCs. The receptors derive from a human donor in good health (CMV status not recorded). Some clones in this sample may be carry-over from other donors' samples.

The chain joins TRBV7-6 to TRBJ1-1; D is possibly TRBD1 (6 bases). Per germline, CDR1 SGHVS and CDR2 FNYEAQ. The CDR3 covers 13 residues. V gave up 6 bases and J gave up 5 bases, with 13 bases separating them. CDR3: CASRLNRETEAFF. For the CDR3, the DNA is TGTGCCAGCAGACTGAACAGGGAGACTGAAGCTTTCTTT.

In its sample, this clonotype was seen many times. The chain couples TRBV11-2 to TRBJ2-5, with D possibly being TRBD1 (5 bases). The V end was cut by 5 bases, the J end by 2 bases, with 15 bases between. Germline CDR1 reads SGHAT; CDR2 reads FQNNGV. This CDR3 contains 15 residues. The CDR3, as DNA: TGTGCCAGCAGCCCCAGGCAGGGTTGGCAAGAGACCCAGTACTTC. It is translated as CASSPRQGWQETQYF.

The table lists this clonotype with many counts. The chain has TRBV28 and TRBJ1-2; the match to TRBD1 covers 11 bases. V lost 2 bases to trimming and J lost 10 bases; unmatched junction nucleotides: 6. This CDR3 is 14 amino acids long. CDR1 is MDHEN and CDR2 is SYDVKM in the germline V gene. This CDR3 is CASSLRPGQGDYTF. The CDR3 bases are TGTGCCAGCAGTTTAAGGCCGGGACAGGGGGACTACACCTTC.

The chain joins TRBV7-9 to TRBJ2-3; TRBD1 aligns across 9 bases. The length of the CDR3 is 15 residues. Germline V CDR1 and CDR2: SEHNR, FQNEAQ (reference sequence). The ends lost 4 bases at V and 3 bases at J; junction bases unmatched: 5. This CDR3 reads CASSSTGGGTDTQYF. The DNA of the CDR3 is TGTGCCAGCAGCTCTACAGGGGGCGGGACAGATACGCAGTATTTT.

In this sample, this clonotype turned up many times. The CDR3 DNA sequence: TGTGCCAGCAGTTACCTTGTAGGGGGACCGAGAGACTACGAGCAGTACTTC. This encodes CASSYLVGGPRDYEQYF. The chain uses TRBV6-2 or TRBV6-3 and TRBJ2-7; the D gene is possibly TRBD1 (6 bases). Germline assignment: CDR1 MNHEY and CDR2 SVGEGT. Trimming removed 2 bases at V and 3 bases at J, with 20 bases between. This CDR3 has 17 amino acids.

CDR3 in DNA: TGCGCCAGCAGCTTGGAGGGTAGCGGGAATACCGGGGAGCTGTTTTTT. This translates into CASSLEGSGNTGELFF. The chain recombines TRBV5-1 with TRBJ2-2; 8 nucleotides match TRBD2. CDR3 length: 16 amino acids. Germline V gene sequence: CDR1 SGHRS, CDR2 YFSETQ. V shed 0 bases and J 5 bases; nucleotides not matched to a gene: 6.

V usage is TRBV14 and J usage is TRBJ2-5; D assignment may be TRBD1 or TRBD2 (5 bases each). V dropped 3 bases and J dropped 5 bases, with 19 bases sitting between them. Germline V gene data show CDR1 as SGHDN and CDR2 as FVKESK. The CDR3 runs to 16 residues. In DNA, the CDR3 is TGTGCCAGCAGCCAGATGGAAACGAGGGGTGGGGAGACCCAGTACTTC. It specifies CASSQMETRGGETQYF.

This clonotype was observed many times. The CDR3 coding sequence is TGTGCCAGCAGCTTAGCGGTAGGGGGGCCTGGCGAGCAGTACTTC. Translated, it gives CASSLAVGGPGEQYF. V gene TRBV7-2 combines with J gene TRBJ2-7; D tentatively fits TRBD1 or TRBD2 (6 bases each). V gave up 0 bases and J gave up 6 bases, with 15 bases separating them. The CDR3 is 15 residues long. The germline gives CDR1 SGHTA, CDR2 FQGNSA.

This clonotype was recorded many times. The gene calls are TRBV7-2 and TRBJ1-5; D is uncertain. Germline CDR1 reads SGHTA; CDR2 reads FQGNSA. CDR3 length: 14 amino acids. The V end was cut by 5 bases, the J end by 0 bases, with 8 bases between. CDR3 sequence reads: CASSQEYSNQPQHF. DNA of the CDR3: TGTGCCAGCAGCCAGGAGTATAGCAATCAGCCCCAGCATTTT.

This clonotype was recorded many times. The V call is TRBV11-2, the J call TRBJ1-1; D is perhaps TRBD1 (6 bases). This CDR3 is 15 amino acids long. V was shortened by 2 bases and J by 0 bases, with 10 bases between the two germline ends. CDR1 and CDR2 from the germline V gene are SGHAT and FQNNGV. DNA of the CDR3: TGTGCCAGCAGCTTATCAGGGGTCATGAACACTGAAGCTTTCTTT. This sequence encodes CASSLSGVMNTEAFF.

This clonotype showed up many times. The rearrangement links TRBV19 to TRBJ1-2; 12 bases match TRBD1. The CDR3 length is 15 residues. The trim removed 5 bases at V and 8 bases at J, leaving 9 bases unmatched. From germline, CDR1 is LNHDA and CDR2 SQIVND (reference sequence). DNA of the CDR3: TGTGCCAGTAGTGACCCGGGACAGGGGGCAGGAGGCTACACCTTC. Protein sequence: CASSDPGQGAGGYTF.

This clonotype was found many times. The chain is built from TRBV12-3 or TRBV12-4 and TRBJ2-3; 9 bases fit TRBD2. This CDR3 is 16 amino acids long. J gave up 0 bases and V 4 bases, and 5 bases lay outside the gene matches. The CDR3 protein is CASSSRRGGSTDTQYF. The DNA of the CDR3 is TGTGCCAGCAGTTCAAGGCGGGGGGGCAGCACAGATACGCAGTATTTT.

The chain is built from TRBV20-1 and TRBJ1-2; TRBD1 might be the D (6 bases). Trimming removed 3 bases at V and 1 base at J, with 12 bases between. This CDR3 has 14 residues. CDR1 and CDR2 from the germline V gene are DFQATT and SNEGSKA (reference sequence). The CDR3: CSASKQGINYGYTF. The CDR3, as DNA: TGCAGTGCTAGTAAGCAGGGGATTAACTATGGCTACACCTTC.